These 28 T cell receptor beta chains were sequenced from one sample in a study of T cell responses to AZD1222 COVID-19 vaccine. Using immunoSEQ multiplex PCR, the repertoire was profiled, and TCRdb retains in-frame clones only, with some absent. The table includes roughly 86,000 clones, roughly nine tenths detected once. The specimen comprised peripheral blood, sampled on day 0 of AZD1222 vaccination. Receptors originate from an adult in good health.

The chain has TRBV27 and TRBJ1-6; TRBD1 agrees at 9 bases. Germline V lookup: CDR1 MNHEY, CDR2 SMNVEV (reference sequence). V trimming: 1 base; J trimming: 13 bases; junction bases outside the gene matches: 11. This CDR3 spans 16 amino acids. The CDR3 bases are TGTGCCAGCAGTTTATTCGCTGGGACAGGGTTCAGGCCCCTCCACTTT. Its translation: CASSLFAGTGFRPLHF.

This clone was recorded only once. The V and J genes are TRBV5-1 and TRBJ2-2, with TRBD2 identical over 11 bases. Germline CDR1 SGHRS, CDR2 YFSETQ. The CDR3 has 16 amino acids. Germline trimming cut 5 bases from V and 1 base from J; bases unmatched to any gene: 4. The DNA for the CDR3 is TGCGCCAGCAGGGACGGGACTAGCGGGAACACCGGGGAGCTGTTTTTT. The encoded protein is CASRDGTSGNTGELFF.

This clone was observed a single time. The rearrangement joins TRBV28 to TRBJ2-1, with 8 nucleotides matching TRBD2. CDR1 and CDR2 (germline): MDHEN, SYDVKM. This CDR3 is built from 15 residues. With V trimmed by 5 bases and J by 6 bases, 9 bases remained unmatched. CDR3 DNA: TGTGCCAGCAGTCCAAGGACTAGCCGCGCCAATGAGCAGTTCTTC. It codes for CASSPRTSRANEQFF. Together with reference TRBV28 and TRBJ2-1, the CDR3 gives the full variable domain: DVKVTQSSRYLVKRTGEKVFLECVQDMDHENMFWYRQDPGLGLRLIYFSYDVKMKEKGDIPEGYSVSREKKERFSLILESASTNQTSMYLCASSPRTSRANEQFFGPGTRLTVL.

V and J are TRBV20-1 and TRBJ1-1, with TRBD1 as a possible D gene (5 bases). This CDR3 region has 11 residues. Trimming took off 8 bases at V and 7 bases at J, with 14 bases between the two ends. Germline V CDR1 and CDR2: DFQATT, SNEGSKA (reference sequence). CDR3 sequence: CSPSRGNEAFF. DNA for the CDR3: TGCAGTCCTTCACGGGGGAATGAAGCTTTCTTT.

Only a few counts were recorded for this clone. The chain employs TRBV28 and TRBJ2-1; D is ambiguous. This CDR3 region has 14 residues. Per the germline V gene, CDR1 is MDHEN and CDR2 is SYDVKM. V lost 9 bases, J lost 1 base, and 13 bases lay in between. CDR3 DNA: TGTGCCAGACCTTTATGGGGTTCCTACAATGAGCAGTTCTTC. It encodes CARPLWGSYNEQFF.

This sequence joins TRBV2 and TRBJ2-5; D perhaps matches TRBD2 (5 bases). Trimming took off 6 bases at V and 5 bases at J, with 16 bases between the two ends. Germline V gives CDR1 SNHLY, CDR2 FYNNEI. CDR3 length equals 14 residues. CDR3 sequence: CASRPTKGGETQYF. CDR3 DNA sequence: TGTGCCAGCAGACCCACTAAGGGCGGGGAGACCCAGTACTTC. The entire variable domain, with the rest obtained from reference TRBV2 and TRBJ2-5, is as follows: EPEVTQTPSHQVTQMGQEVILRCVPISNHLYFYWYRQILGQKVEFLVSFYNNEISEKSEIFDDQFSVERPDGSNFTLKIRSTKLEDSAMYFCASRPTKGGETQYFGPGTRLLVL.

J is TRBJ1-2 and V is TRBV6-6; 8 bases agree with TRBD1. The CDR3 has 14 amino acids. The J segment lost 6 bases and the V segment lost 2 bases, leaving 5 bases of the junction unmatched. From germline, CDR1 is MNHNY and CDR2 SVGAGI (reference sequence). The CDR3 region has the DNA TGTGCCAGCAGTTACGGACAGGGCGGCGATGGCTACACCTTC. It codes for CASSYGQGGDGYTF.

The chain combines TRBV7-9 with TRBJ1-1, with D maybe TRBD1 (6 bases). The CDR3 totals 15 residues. Per the germline V gene, CDR1 is SEHNR and CDR2 is FQNEAQ (reference sequence). Trimming took off 6 bases at V and 2 bases at J, with 16 bases between the two ends. Written as DNA, the CDR3 is TGTGCCAGCAGTCAAATAGACAGGACTAACACTGAAGCTTTCTTT. It specifies CASSQIDRTNTEAFF.

V is TRBV20-1 and J is TRBJ1-6; no definite D call. The CDR3 is 15 residues long. Germline CDR1 and CDR2: DFQATT and SNEGSKA (reference sequence). Deletions cut 3 bases from V and 0 bases from J, with 9 bases between. The CDR3 DNA reads as TGCAGTGCTAGTCGCGGTAGCTCCTATAATTCACCCCTCCACTTT. Protein sequence: CSASRGSSYNSPLHF.

The genes are TRBV5-1 and TRBJ2-2, with D perhaps TRBD1 (6 bases). Germline lookup yields CDR1 SGHRS and CDR2 YFSETQ. The CDR3 spans 14 residues. V lost 4 bases to trimming and J lost 4 bases, with 11 bases between them. The chain's CDR3 is CASSRQALTGELFF. CDR3 sequence (DNA): TGCGCCAGCAGCCGACAGGCCCTCACCGGGGAGCTGTTTTTT.

CDR3 loop: CASSSTWAAGEVKTQYF. CDR3 nucleotide sequence: TGTGCCAGCAGCTCCACCTGGGCAGCGGGAGAGGTAAAGACCCAGTACTTC. The J gene is TRBJ2-5, the V gene TRBV28, with TRBD2 matching 8 bases. CDR1 is MDHEN, CDR2 SYDVKM, per germline. The CDR3 is 17 residues long. Trimming took 6 bases from V and 6 from J; bases not matched to a gene: 18.

The V gene is TRBV28, the J gene TRBJ1-1; D remains ambiguous. Germline V lookup: CDR1 MDHEN, CDR2 SYDVKM. The germline V and J ends were trimmed by 3 bases and 6 bases, with 20 bases remaining between them. The CDR3 runs to 16 residues. CDR3: CASSFPLYRSGSEAFF. CDR3 bases: TGTGCCAGCAGTTTCCCCCTTTACAGATCGGGGTCTGAAGCTTTCTTT.

This chain joins TRBV5-1 and TRBJ2-2; TRBD2 matches 7 bases. The V and J ends lost 3 bases and 1 base, in that order; junction bases with no gene match: 9. This CDR3 region has 17 residues. In germline, CDR1 is SGHRS, CDR2 YFSETQ. The CDR3 is CASSSAYLAGNTGELFF. The CDR3 DNA is TGCGCCAGCAGCTCGGCGTACTTAGCGGGGAACACCGGGGAGCTGTTTTTT. The full variable domain, rest sourced from reference TRBV5-1 and TRBJ2-2, is KAGVTQTPRYLIKTRGQQVTLSCSPISGHRSVSWYQQTPGQGLQFLFEYFSETQRNKGNFPGRFSGRQFSNSRSEMNVSTLELGDSALYLCASSSAYLAGNTGELFFGEGSRLTVL.

The chain carries TRBV11-3 and TRBJ2-3; no definite D call. CDR3 length: 12 residues. The germline gives CDR1 SGHNT, CDR2 YENEEA. With 1 base removed from V and 6 bases from J, the gap between germline ends came to 5 bases. Here the CDR3 DNA reads TGTGCCAGCAGCTTAGCCGGGGATACGCAGTATTTT. Translation gives CASSLAGDTQYF.

This chain connects TRBV27 to TRBJ1-5; D not resolved. The CDR3 totals 12 residues. Per germline, CDR1 MNHEY and CDR2 SMNVEV (reference sequence). V shed 5 bases and J shed 4 bases, with 6 bases lying between them. DNA of the CDR3: TGTGCCAGCAGTGAAACTAATCAGCCCCAGCATTTT. Its protein is CASSETNQPQHF.

The chain links TRBV11-2 to TRBJ2-1; D is tentatively TRBD1 or TRBD2 (5 bases each). V lost 1 base, J lost 10 bases, and 8 bases lay in between. This CDR3 contains 12 residues. Per the germline V gene, CDR1 is SGHAT and CDR2 is FQNNGV. The DNA for the CDR3 is TGTGCCAGCAGCTTAGGTCGGGGCGAGCAGTTCTTC. Its protein product is CASSLGRGEQFF.

The chain couples TRBV5-5 to TRBJ2-1; 10 bases fit TRBD2. Germline trimming cut 3 bases from V and 4 bases from J; bases unmatched to any gene: 4. This CDR3 has 15 amino acids. CDR1 and CDR2 from the germline V gene are SGHKS and YYEKEE (reference sequence). For the CDR3, the DNA is TGTGCCAGCAGCTCGGGGACTAGCGCGTACAATGAGCAGTTCTTC. Translating gives CASSSGTSAYNEQFF.

V and J are TRBV9 and TRBJ2-5; 8 bases agree with TRBD1. CDR1 and CDR2 from the germline V gene are SGDLS and YYNGEE. Trimming cost V 3 bases and J 5 bases; bases outside gene matches: 15. The CDR3 is 17 residues long. CDR3 sequence: CASSAFRGRSRTETQYF. The DNA for the CDR3 is TGTGCCAGCAGCGCTTTCAGGGGGCGAAGTAGGACGGAGACCCAGTACTTC.

The genes are TRBV29-1 and TRBJ2-2; 9 bases fit TRBD1. Germline lookup yields CDR1 SQVTM and CDR2 ANQGSEA. This CDR3 is 14 amino acids long. With V trimmed by 3 bases and J by 4 bases, 3 bases remained unmatched. CDR3 in DNA: TGCAGCGTTGACGGGACAGGGTTCACCGGGGAGCTGTTTTTT. It encodes CSVDGTGFTGELFF.

The rearrangement uses TRBV4-2 and TRBJ2-1; 11 bases align to TRBD2. Germline V gives CDR1 LGHNA, CDR2 YNFKEQ. This CDR3 comprises 16 residues. V gave up 3 bases and J gave up 8 bases; unmatched junction bases: 9. Here the CDR3 reads CASSQKRLAGKDEQFF. CDR3 DNA sequence: TGTGCCAGCAGCCAGAAAAGACTAGCGGGAAAAGATGAGCAGTTCTTC.

CDR3 sequence (DNA): TGCGCCAGCAGCCTCCGCAGAGGCAGGGCCTCCTACAATGAGCAGTTCTTC. Translation: CASSLRRGRASYNEQFF. The chain uses TRBV4-3 and TRBJ2-1, with D possibly TRBD1 on 5 matching bases. CDR1 LGHNA and CDR2 YSLEER come from the germline V gene. The CDR3 is 17 amino acids. V shed 4 bases and J shed 0 bases, with 16 bases lying between them.

V and J are TRBV28 and TRBJ1-1; D may be TRBD1 (5 bases). This CDR3 region has 14 residues. V was cut by 2 bases and J by 3 bases, with 10 bases left in between. Germline lookup yields CDR1 MDHEN and CDR2 SYDVKM. CDR3 sequence (DNA): TGTGCCAGCAGTTTACGCAGGGAGGACACTGAAGCTTTCTTT. It codes for CASSLRREDTEAFF.

V usage is TRBV29-1 and J usage is TRBJ1-5; weak D call: TRBD1 (5 bases). The CDR3 consists of 14 residues. Trimming stripped 6 bases from V and 7 bases from J, with 19 bases between. Looked up from germline, CDR1 is SQVTM and CDR2 is ANQGSEA. The CDR3 reads CSVAPGPLGQPQHF. DNA for the CDR3: TGCAGCGTGGCGCCGGGACCACTCGGGCAGCCCCAGCATTTT.

This sequence joins TRBV7-2 and TRBJ1-1, with D maybe TRBD1 (5 bases). The CDR3 runs 13 residues. V lost 4 bases and J 1 base, leaving 7 bases between the germline ends. CDR1 and CDR2 (germline): SGHTA, FQGNSA. This chain's CDR3 is CASSSDRNTEAFF. CDR3 coding DNA: TGTGCCAGCAGCTCCGACAGGAACACTGAAGCTTTCTTT.

This clone came up a few times. This chain uses TRBV28 with TRBJ2-3; 15 bases align to TRBD2. Germline CDR1 and CDR2: MDHEN and SYDVKM. The CDR3 totals 16 residues. The V gene end was trimmed by 5 bases and the J gene end by 8 bases; junction bases not matched to a gene: 8. CDR3 residues: CASSNQGLAGGRTQYF. CDR3 in DNA: TGTGCCAGCAGTAACCAGGGACTAGCGGGAGGCCGTACGCAGTATTTT.

This clone was observed a handful of times. CDR3 sequence (DNA): TGTGCCAGCAGTGATGGTAGGAGTGAAGCTTTCTTT. Translated, it gives CASSDGRSEAFF. V is TRBV6-4 and J is TRBJ1-1; D gene ambiguous. Trimming pared 3 bases from V and 7 bases from J, leaving 9 bases between. The CDR3 is made up of 12 amino acids. The germline V gene has CDR1 MRHNA and CDR2 SNTAGT.

The chain joins TRBV5-6 to TRBJ1-2; no reliable D call. Deletions cut 3 bases from V and 8 bases from J, with 14 bases between. CDR3 length equals 13 residues. Looked up from germline, CDR1 is SGHDT and CDR2 is YYEEEE. The CDR3 loop is CASSSRRRAGYTF. The CDR3 DNA sequence: TGTGCCAGCAGCTCGCGGCGTAGGGCCGGCTACACCTTC.

This sequence joins TRBV7-8 and TRBJ1-1; D perhaps matches TRBD1 (5 bases). Germline V CDR1 and CDR2: SGHVS, FQNEAQ. CDR3 length: 17 amino acids. V lost 1 base to trimming and J lost 3 bases, with 18 bases between them. The chain's CDR3 is CASSLVPRQGAHTEAFF. The CDR3 bases are TGTGCCAGCAGCTTAGTGCCCAGGCAGGGCGCCCACACTGAAGCTTTCTTT. The full variable domain, its missing parts supplied by reference TRBV7-8 and TRBJ1-1, is GAGVSQSPRYKVAKRGQDVALRCDPISGHVSLFWYQQALGQGPEFLTYFQNEAQLDKSGLPSDRFFAERPEGSVSTLKIQRTQQEDSAVYLCASSLVPRQGAHTEAFFGQGTRLTVV.